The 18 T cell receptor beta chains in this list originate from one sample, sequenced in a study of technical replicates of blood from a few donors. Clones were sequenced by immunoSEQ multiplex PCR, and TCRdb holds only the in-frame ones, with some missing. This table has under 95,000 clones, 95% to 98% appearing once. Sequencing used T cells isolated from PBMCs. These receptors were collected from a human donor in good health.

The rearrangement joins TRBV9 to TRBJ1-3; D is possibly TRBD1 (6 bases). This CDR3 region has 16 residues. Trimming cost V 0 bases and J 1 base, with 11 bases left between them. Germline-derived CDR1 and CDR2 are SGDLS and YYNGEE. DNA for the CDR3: TGTGCCAGCAGCGTAGGAGGGCAGGGGTCTGGAAACACCATATATTTT. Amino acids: CASSVGGQGSGNTIYF.

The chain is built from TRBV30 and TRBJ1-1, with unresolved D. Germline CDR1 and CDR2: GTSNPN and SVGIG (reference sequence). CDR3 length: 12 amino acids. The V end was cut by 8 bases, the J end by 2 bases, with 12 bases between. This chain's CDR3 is CARTGPNTEAFF. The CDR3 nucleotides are TGTGCCAGGACTGGGCCAAACACTGAAGCTTTCTTT.

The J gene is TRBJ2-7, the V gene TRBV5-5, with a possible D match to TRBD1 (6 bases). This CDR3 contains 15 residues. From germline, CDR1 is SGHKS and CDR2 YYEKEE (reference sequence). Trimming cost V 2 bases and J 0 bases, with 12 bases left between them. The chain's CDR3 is CASSFLGQSSYEQYF. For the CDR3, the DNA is TGTGCCAGCAGCTTTTTAGGACAGAGCTCCTACGAGCAGTACTTC.

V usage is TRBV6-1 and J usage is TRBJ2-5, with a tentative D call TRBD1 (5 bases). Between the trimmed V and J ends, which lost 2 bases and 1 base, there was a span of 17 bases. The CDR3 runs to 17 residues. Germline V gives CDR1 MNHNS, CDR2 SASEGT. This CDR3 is CASSEKASGHPQETQYF. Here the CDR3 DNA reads TGTGCCAGCAGTGAAAAGGCGTCAGGGCATCCCCAAGAGACCCAGTACTTC.

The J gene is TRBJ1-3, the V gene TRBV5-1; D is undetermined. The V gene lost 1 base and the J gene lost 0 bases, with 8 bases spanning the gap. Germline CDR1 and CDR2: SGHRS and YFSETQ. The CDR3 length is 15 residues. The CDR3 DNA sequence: TGCGCCAGCAGCTTGTTCGCTAGCTCTGGAAACACCATATATTTT. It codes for CASSLFASSGNTIYF.

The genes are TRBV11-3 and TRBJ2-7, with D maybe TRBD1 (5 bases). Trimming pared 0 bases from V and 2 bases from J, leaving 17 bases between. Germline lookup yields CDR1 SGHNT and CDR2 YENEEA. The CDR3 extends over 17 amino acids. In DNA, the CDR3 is TGTGCCAGCAGCTTAGATCGGACATCTACCAGGGCCTACGAGCAGTACTTC. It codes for CASSLDRTSTRAYEQYF.

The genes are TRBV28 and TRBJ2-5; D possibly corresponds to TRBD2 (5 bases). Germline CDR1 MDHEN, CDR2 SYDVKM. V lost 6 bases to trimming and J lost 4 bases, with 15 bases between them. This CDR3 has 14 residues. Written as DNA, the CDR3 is TGTGCCAGCAGCCCCGTACTAGTTTTAGAGACCCAGTACTTC. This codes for CASSPVLVLETQYF.

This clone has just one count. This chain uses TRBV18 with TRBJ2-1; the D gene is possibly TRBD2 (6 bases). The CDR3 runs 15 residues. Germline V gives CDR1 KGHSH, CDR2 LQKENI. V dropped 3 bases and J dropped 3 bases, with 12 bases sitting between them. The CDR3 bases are TGTGCCAGCTCACCTCCGGGACTTTACTACAATGAGCAGTTCTTC. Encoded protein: CASSPPGLYYNEQFF.

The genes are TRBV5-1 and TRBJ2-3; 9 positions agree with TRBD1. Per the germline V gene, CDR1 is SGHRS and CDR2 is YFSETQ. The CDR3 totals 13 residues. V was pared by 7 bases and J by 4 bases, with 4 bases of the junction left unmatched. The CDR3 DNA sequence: TGCGCCAGCGGTGGGACAGGGCCAGATACGCAGTATTTT. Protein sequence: CASGGTGPDTQYF. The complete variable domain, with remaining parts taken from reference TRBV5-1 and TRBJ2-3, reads KAGVTQTPRYLIKTRGQQVTLSCSPISGHRSVSWYQQTPGQGLQFLFEYFSETQRNKGNFPGRFSGRQFSNSRSEMNVSTLELGDSALYLCASGGTGPDTQYFGPGTRLTVL.

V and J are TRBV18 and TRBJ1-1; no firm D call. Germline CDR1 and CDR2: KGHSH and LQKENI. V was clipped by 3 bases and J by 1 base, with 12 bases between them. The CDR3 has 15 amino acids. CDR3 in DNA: TGTGCCAGCTCACCTCGACACGGGGAGAACACTGAAGCTTTCTTT. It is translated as CASSPRHGENTEAFF.

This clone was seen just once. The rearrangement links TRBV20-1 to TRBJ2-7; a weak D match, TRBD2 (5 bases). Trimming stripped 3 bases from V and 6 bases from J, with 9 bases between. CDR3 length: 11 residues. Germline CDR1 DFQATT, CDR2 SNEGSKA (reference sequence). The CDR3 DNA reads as TGCAGTGCTAGTTGGGAGTCCGAGCAGTACTTC. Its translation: CSASWESEQYF.

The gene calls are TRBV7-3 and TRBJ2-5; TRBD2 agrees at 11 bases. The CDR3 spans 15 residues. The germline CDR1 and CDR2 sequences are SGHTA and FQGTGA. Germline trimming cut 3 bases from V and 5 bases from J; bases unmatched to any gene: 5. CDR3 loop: CASSFSGGAEETQYF. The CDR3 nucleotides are TGTGCCAGCAGCTTTAGCGGGGGGGCCGAGGAGACCCAGTACTTC.

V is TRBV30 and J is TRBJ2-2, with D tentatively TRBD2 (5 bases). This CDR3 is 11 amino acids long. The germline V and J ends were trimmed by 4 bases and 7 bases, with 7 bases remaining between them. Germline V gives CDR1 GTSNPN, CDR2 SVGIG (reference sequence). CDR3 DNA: TGTGCCTGGACCGAGGGCGGGGAGCTGTTTTTT. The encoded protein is CAWTEGGELFF.

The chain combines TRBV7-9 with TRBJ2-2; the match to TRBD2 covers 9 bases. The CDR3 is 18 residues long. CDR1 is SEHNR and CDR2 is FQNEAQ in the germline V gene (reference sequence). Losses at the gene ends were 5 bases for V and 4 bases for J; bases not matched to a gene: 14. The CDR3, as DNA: TGTGCCAGCAGCCCCGTACGAGGGCGGGAGGGCGGCACCGGGGAGCTGTTTTTT. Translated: CASSPVRGREGGTGELFF.

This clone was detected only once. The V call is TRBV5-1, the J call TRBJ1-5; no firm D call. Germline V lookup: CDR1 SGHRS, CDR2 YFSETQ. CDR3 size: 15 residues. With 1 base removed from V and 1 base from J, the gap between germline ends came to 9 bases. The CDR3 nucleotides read TGCGCCAGCAGCTTGCAGGCTGGGAGCAATCAGCCCCAGCATTTT. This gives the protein CASSLQAGSNQPQHF.

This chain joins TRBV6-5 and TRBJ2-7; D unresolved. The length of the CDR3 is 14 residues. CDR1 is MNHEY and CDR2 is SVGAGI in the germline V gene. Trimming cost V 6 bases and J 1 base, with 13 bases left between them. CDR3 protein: CASSYSTVSYEQYF. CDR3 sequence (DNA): TGTGCCAGCAGCTACAGTACGGTGTCCTACGAGCAGTACTTC.

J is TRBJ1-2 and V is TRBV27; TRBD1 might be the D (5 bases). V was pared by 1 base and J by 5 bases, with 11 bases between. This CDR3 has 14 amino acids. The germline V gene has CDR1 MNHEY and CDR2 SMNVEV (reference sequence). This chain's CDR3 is CASSLFGRQYGYTF. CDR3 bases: TGTGCCAGCAGTTTATTCGGGCGACAGTATGGCTACACCTTC.

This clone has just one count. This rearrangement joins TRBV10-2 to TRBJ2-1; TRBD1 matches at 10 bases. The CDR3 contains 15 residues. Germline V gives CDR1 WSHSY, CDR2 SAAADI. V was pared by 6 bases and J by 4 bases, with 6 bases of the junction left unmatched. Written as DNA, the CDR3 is TGCGCCAGCAGAACCGGGACAGGGGCGTACAATGAGCAGTTCTTC. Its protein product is CASRTGTGAYNEQFF.